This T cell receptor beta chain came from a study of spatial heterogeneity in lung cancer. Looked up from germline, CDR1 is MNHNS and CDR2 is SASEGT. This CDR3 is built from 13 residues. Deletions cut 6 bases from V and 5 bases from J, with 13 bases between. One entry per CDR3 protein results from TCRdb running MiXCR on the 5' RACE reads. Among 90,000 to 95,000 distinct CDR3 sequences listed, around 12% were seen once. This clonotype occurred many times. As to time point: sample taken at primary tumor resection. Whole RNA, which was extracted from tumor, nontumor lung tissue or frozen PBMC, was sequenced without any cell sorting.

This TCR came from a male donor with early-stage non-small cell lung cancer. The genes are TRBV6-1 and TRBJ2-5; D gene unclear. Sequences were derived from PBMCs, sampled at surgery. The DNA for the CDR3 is TGTGCCAGCAGAGGTTTGGGTTACGAGACCCAGTACTTC. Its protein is CASRGLGYETQYF.